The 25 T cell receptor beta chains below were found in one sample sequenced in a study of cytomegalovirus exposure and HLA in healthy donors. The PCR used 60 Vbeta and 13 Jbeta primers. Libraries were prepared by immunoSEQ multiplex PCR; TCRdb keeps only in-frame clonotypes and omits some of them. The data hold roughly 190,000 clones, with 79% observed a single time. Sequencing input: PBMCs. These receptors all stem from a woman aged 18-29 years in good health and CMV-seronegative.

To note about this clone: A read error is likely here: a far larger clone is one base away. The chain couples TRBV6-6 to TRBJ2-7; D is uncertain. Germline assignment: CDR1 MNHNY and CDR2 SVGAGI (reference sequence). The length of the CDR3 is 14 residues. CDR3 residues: CAGSYTWSEYEQYF. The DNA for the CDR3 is TGTGCCGGCAGTTACACGTGGAGCGAATACGAGCAGTACTTC.

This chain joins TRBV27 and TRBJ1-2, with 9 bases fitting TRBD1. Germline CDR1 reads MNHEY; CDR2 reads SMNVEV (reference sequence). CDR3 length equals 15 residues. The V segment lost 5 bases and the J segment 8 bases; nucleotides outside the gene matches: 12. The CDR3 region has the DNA TGTGCCAGCAGTGCGATCAAACAGGGGGCGCGGGGCTACACCTTC. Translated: CASSAIKQGARGYTF.

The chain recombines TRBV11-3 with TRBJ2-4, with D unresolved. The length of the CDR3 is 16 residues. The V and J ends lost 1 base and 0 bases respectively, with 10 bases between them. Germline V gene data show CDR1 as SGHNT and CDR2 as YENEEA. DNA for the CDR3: TGTGCCAGCAGCTTAGGGCGGAGCGAAGCCAAAAACATTCAGTACTTC. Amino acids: CASSLGRSEAKNIQYF.

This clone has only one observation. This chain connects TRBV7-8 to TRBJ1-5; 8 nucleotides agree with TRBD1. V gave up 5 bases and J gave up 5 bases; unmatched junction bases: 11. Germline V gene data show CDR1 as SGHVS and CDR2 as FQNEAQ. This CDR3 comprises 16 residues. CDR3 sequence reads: CASSLTRNRGDQPQHF. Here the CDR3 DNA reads TGTGCCAGCAGCCTTACCAGAAACAGGGGGGATCAGCCCCAGCATTTT. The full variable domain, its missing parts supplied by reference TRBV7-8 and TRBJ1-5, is GAGVSQSPRYKVAKRGQDVALRCDPISGHVSLFWYQQALGQGPEFLTYFQNEAQLDKSGLPSDRFFAERPEGSVSTLKIQRTQQEDSAVYLCASSLTRNRGDQPQHFGDGTRLSIL.

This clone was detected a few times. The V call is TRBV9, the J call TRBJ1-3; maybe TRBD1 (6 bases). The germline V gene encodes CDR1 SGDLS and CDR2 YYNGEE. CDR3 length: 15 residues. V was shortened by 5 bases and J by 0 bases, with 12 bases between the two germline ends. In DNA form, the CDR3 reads TGTGCCAGCAGTGGCGGACAGAACTCTGGAAACACCATATATTTT. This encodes CASSGGQNSGNTIYF.

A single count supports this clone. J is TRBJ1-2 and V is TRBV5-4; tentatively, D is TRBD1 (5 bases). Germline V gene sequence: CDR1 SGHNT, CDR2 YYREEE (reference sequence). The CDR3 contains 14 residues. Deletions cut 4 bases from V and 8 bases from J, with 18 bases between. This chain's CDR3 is CASSPGDHTQGYTF. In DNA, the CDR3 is TGTGCCAGCAGCCCGGGGGACCACACTCAGGGCTACACCTTC.

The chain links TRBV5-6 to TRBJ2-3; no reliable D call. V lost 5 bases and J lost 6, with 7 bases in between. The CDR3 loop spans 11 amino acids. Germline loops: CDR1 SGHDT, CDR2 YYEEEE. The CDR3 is CASSDWDTQYF. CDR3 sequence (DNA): TGTGCCAGCAGTGACTGGGATACGCAGTATTTT.

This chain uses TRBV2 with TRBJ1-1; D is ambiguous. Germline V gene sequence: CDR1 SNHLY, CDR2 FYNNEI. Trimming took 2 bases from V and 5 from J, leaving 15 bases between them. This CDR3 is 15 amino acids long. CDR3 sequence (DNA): TGTGCCAGCAGTGAACGGGGTTGGGGTCGTACTGAAGCTTTCTTT. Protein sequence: CASSERGWGRTEAFF.

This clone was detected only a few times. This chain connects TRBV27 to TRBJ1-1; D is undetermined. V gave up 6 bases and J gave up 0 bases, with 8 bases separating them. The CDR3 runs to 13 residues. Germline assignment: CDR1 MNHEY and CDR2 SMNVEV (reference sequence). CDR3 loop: CASRRLLNTEAFF. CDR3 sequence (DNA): TGTGCCAGCAGACGACTGTTGAACACTGAAGCTTTCTTT.

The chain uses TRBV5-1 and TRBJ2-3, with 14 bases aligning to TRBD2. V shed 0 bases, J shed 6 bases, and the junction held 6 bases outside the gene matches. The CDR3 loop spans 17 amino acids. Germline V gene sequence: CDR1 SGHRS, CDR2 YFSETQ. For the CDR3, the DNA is TGCGCCAGCAGCTTGGTAGGGACTAGCGGGAGTGTGGATACGCAGTATTTT. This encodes CASSLVGTSGSVDTQYF.

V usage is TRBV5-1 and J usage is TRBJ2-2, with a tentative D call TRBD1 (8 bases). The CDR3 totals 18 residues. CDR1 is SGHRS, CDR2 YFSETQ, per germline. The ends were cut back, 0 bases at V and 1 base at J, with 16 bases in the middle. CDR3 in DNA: TGCGCCAGCAGCTTGGAGGTTACAGGGGGGGAGAACACCGGGGAGCTGTTTTTT. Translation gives CASSLEVTGGENTGELFF. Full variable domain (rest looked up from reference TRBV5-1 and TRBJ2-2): KAGVTQTPRYLIKTRGQQVTLSCSPISGHRSVSWYQQTPGQGLQFLFEYFSETQRNKGNFPGRFSGRQFSNSRSEMNVSTLELGDSALYLCASSLEVTGGENTGELFFGEGSRLTVL.

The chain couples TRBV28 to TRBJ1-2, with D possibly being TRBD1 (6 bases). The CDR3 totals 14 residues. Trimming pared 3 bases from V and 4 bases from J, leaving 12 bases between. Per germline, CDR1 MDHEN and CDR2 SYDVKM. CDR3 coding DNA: TGTGCCAGCAGTTTGAGACAGGCGATCTATGGCTACACCTTC. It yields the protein CASSLRQAIYGYTF.

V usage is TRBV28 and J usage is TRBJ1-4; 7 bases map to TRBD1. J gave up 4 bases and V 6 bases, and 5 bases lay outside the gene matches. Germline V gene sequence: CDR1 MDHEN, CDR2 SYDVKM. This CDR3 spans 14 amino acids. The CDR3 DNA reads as TGTGCCAGCAGCCTCAACAGGGGTAATGAAAAACTGTTTTTT. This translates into CASSLNRGNEKLFF.

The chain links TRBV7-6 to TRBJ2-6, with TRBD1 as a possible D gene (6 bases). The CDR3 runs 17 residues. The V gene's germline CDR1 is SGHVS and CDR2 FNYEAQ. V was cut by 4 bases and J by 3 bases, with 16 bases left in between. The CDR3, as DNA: TGTGCCAGCAGCTCACTTAAGGGGGATAATGGGGCCAACGTCCTGACTTTC. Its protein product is CASSSLKGDNGANVLTF.

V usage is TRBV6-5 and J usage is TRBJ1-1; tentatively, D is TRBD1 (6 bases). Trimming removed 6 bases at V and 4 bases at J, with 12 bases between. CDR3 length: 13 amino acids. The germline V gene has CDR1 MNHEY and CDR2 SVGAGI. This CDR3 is CASSSTGFTEAFF. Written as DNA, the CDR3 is TGTGCCAGCAGCTCTACAGGGTTCACTGAAGCTTTCTTT.

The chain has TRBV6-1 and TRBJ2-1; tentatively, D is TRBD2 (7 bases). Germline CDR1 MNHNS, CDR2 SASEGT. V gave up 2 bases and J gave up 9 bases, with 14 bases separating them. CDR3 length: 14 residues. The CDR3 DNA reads TGTGCCAGCAGTGAAAGTGGGGGGGGCGGTGAGCAGTTCTTC. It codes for CASSESGGGGEQFF.

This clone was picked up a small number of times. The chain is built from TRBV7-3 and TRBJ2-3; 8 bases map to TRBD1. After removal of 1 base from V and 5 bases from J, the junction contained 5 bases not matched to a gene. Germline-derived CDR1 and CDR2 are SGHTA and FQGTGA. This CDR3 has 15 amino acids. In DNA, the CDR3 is TGTGCCAGCAGCTTAATGGACAGGGTCGAAGATACGCAGTATTTT. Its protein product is CASSLMDRVEDTQYF. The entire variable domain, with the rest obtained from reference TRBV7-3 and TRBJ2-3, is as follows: GAGVSQTPSNKVTEKGKYVELRCDPISGHTALYWYRQSLGQGPEFLIYFQGTGAADDSGLPNDRFFAVRPEGSVSTLKIQRTERGDSAVYLCASSLMDRVEDTQYFGPGTRLTVL.

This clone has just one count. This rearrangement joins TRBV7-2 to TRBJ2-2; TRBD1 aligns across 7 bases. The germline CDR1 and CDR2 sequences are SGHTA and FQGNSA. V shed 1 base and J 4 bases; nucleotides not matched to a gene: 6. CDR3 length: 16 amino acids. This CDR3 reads CASSLGTGQGTGELFF. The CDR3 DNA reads TGTGCCAGCAGCTTAGGGACAGGCCAGGGCACCGGGGAGCTGTTTTTT.

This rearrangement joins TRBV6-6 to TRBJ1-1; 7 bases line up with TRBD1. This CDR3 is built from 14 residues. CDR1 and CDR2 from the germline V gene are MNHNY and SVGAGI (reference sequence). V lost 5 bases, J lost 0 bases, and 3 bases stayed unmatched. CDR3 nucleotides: TGTGCCAGCAGTAACAGGGGAGTGAACACTGAAGCTTTCTTT. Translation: CASSNRGVNTEAFF.

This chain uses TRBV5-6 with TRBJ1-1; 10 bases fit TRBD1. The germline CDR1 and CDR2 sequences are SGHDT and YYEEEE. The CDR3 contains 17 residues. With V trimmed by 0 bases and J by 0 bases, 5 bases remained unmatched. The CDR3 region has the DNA TGTGCCAGCAGCTTGGAAAGGGACAGGGGAATGAACACTGAAGCTTTCTTT. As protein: CASSLERDRGMNTEAFF. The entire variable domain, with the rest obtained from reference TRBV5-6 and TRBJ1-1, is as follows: DAGVTQSPTHLIKTRGQQVTLRCSPKSGHDTVSWYQQALGQGPQFIFQYYEEEERQRGNFPDRFSGHQFPNYSSELNVNALLLGDSALYLCASSLERDRGMNTEAFFGQGTRLTVV.

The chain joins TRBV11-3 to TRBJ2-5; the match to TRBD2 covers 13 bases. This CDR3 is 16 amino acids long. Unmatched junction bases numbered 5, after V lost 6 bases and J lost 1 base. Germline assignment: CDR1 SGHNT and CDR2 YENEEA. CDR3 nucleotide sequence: TGTGCCAGCAGTTCAGGACTAGCGGGAGCCCAAGAGACCCAGTACTTC. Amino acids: CASSSGLAGAQETQYF.

The DNA for the CDR3 is TGTGCCAGCAGTTTAGGGGTGCGCCCATACAATGAGCAGTTCTTC. It specifies CASSLGVRPYNEQFF. The V call is TRBV6-5, the J call TRBJ2-1, with a weak D call TRBD1 (5 bases). Trimming removed 4 bases at V and 4 bases at J, with 14 bases between. The germline gives CDR1 MNHEY, CDR2 SVGAGI. The CDR3 covers 15 residues.

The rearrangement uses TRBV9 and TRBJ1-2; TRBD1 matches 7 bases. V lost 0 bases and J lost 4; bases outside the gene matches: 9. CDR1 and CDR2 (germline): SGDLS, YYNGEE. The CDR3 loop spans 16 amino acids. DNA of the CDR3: TGTGCCAGCAGCGTAGGGACAAGGGGGCGCGGCTATGGCTACACCTTC. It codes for CASSVGTRGRGYGYTF.

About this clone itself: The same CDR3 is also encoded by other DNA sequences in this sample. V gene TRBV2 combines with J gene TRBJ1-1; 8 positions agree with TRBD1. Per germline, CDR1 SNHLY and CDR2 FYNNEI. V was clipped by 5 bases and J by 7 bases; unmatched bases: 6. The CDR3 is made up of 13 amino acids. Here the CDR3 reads CASSKEGTGEAFF. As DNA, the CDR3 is TGTGCCAGCAGTAAGGAGGGGACAGGTGAAGCTTTCTTT.

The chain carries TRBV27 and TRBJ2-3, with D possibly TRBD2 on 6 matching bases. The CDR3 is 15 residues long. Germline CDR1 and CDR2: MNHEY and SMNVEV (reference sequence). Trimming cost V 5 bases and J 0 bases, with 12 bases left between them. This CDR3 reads CASSTSPASTDTQYF. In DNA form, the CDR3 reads TGTGCCAGCAGTACTAGCCCTGCTAGCACAGATACGCAGTATTTT.